These 5 T cell receptor beta chains originate from one sample sequenced in a study of cytomegalovirus exposure and HLA in healthy donors. The PCR made use of 60 Vbeta and 13 Jbeta primers. Sequencing was performed with immunoSEQ multiplex PCR; in TCRdb, only in-frame clones are kept and a portion is missing. Counted here are under 200,000 clones, over 60% occurring once; the ten biggest clones make up more than 5.5%. Sequenced material: PBMCs. Receptor source: a man aged 35 to 55 in good health and CMV-seronegative.

The V gene is TRBV9, the J gene TRBJ2-1; 10 bases match TRBD2. V was pared by 4 bases and J by 9 bases, with 7 bases of the junction left unmatched. This CDR3 region has 14 residues. Germline CDR1 SGDLS, CDR2 YYNGEE. The CDR3 is CASSRSAGGGEQFF. Here the CDR3 DNA reads TGTGCCAGCAGCCGGTCAGCGGGGGGGGGTGAGCAGTTCTTC.

This chain links TRBV10-3 with TRBJ2-1, with 12 nucleotides matching TRBD1. Unmatched junction bases numbered 12, after V lost 4 bases and J lost 8 bases. Germline V gene sequence: CDR1 ENHRY, CDR2 SYGVKD. This CDR3 has 17 residues. The CDR3 loop is CAISVLRGDRGRHEQFF. CDR3 coding DNA: TGTGCCATCAGTGTCCTGAGGGGGGACAGGGGGCGCCATGAGCAGTTCTTC.

The chain couples TRBV30 to TRBJ1-4; the D gene is possibly TRBD1 (5 bases). This CDR3 spans 18 amino acids. Germline V gene lookup returns CDR1 GTSNPN and CDR2 SVGIG (reference sequence). The V gene lost 0 bases and the J gene lost 2 bases, with 19 bases spanning the gap. CDR3 sequence: CAWSVQDGRRSTNEKLFF. The CDR3 DNA is TGTGCCTGGAGTGTACAGGACGGCAGACGATCGACTAATGAAAAACTGTTTTTT. Looking up the rest from reference TRBV30 and TRBJ1-4 gives the full variable domain: SQTIHQWPATLVQPVGSPLSLECTVEGTSNPNLYWYRQAAGRGLQLLFYSVGIGQISSEVPQNLSASRPQDRQFILSSKKLLLSDSGFYLCAWSVQDGRRSTNEKLFFGSGTQLSVL.

The CDR3 here is CASSLSGPQFF. Written as DNA, the CDR3 is TGCGCCAGCAGCTTGAGCGGGCCGCAGTTCTTC. V gene TRBV5-1 combines with J gene TRBJ2-1; weak D call: TRBD2 (6 bases). CDR1 is SGHRS, CDR2 YFSETQ, per germline. This CDR3 has 11 residues. Trimming removed 1 base from V and 12 bases from J, with 8 bases in between.

V is TRBV6-5 and J is TRBJ2-7, with TRBD2 matching 7 bases. This CDR3 comprises 13 residues. Germline V gives CDR1 MNHEY, CDR2 SVGAGI. The V and J ends lost 0 bases and 6 bases, in that order; junction bases with no gene match: 2. CDR3: CASSYSSGGEQYF. The CDR3 bases are TGTGCCAGCAGTTACTCCTCGGGGGGCGAGCAGTACTTC.